This record concerns one TCR beta chain sequence. Its antigen is currently unknown. The sample is drawn from a study of T cells in Graves' hyperthyroidism and ophthalmopathy. Overall study results and limits: Ophthalmopathy cases were set apart from stable hyperthyroidism by a 13 V-J model.

The authors took PBMCs from roughly 10 ml fresh peripheral blood. The germline V gene has CDR1 MNHNS and CDR2 SASEGT. The ends were cut back, 8 bases at V and 3 bases at J, with 16 bases in the middle. The CDR3 is made up of 14 amino acids. Researchers took RNA transcripts and amplified the TCR beta CDR3 regions from them. The HTBI set primed first-round TCR CDR3 RT-PCR. TCRdb reprocessed the multiplex PCR reads with MiXCR, giving one entry per CDR3 protein. The sample records fewer than 350,000 distinct CDR3 sequences, about a sixth being singletons. The origin of this receptor is a woman aged 40 to 55 with Graves' ophthalmopathy. The source material was blood. This chain connects TRBV6-1 to TRBJ1-1, with D unresolved. The chain's CDR3 is CASGVAGRDTEAFF. Here the CDR3 DNA reads TGTGCCAGCGGAGTAGCGGGGAGGGACACTGAAGCTTTCTTT.